The T cell receptor (beta chain) described here comes from a study of radiotherapy plus CTLA-4 blockade in lung cancer. Study details: The study recorded objective responses in roughly 20% of patients and disease control in around 31%.

The table came from immunoSEQ multiplex PCR; TCRdb's copy has only in-frame clones and leaves some out. The sample contains tens of thousands of clones, around 90% of which appear only once. People whose metastatic non-small-cell lung cancer was chemo-refractory got focal radiation along with CTLA-4 blockade by ipilimumab. The CDR3 consists of 11 residues. V lost 6 bases to trimming and J lost 8 bases, with 8 bases between them. Germline V gives CDR1 MNHNS, CDR2 SASEGT. For this clone: Its antigen is as yet unknown.

Study-level points and caveats: Reportedly, early blood T cell clone dynamics best predicted response, with interferon-beta. Researchers report tumor-derived TCR clones expanding in blood after radiotherapy plus ipilimumab.

The chain combines TRBV6-1 with TRBJ2-1; D ambiguous. The source of this sequence is a human donor with non-small cell lung cancer who had stable disease on radiotherapy plus ipilimumab. This material consisted of peripheral blood, taken from a patient treated with radiotherapy plus ipilimumab. Written as DNA, the CDR3 is TGTGCCAGCAGCGGCCCCTATGAGCAGTTCTTC. Translating it yields CASSGPYEQFF.